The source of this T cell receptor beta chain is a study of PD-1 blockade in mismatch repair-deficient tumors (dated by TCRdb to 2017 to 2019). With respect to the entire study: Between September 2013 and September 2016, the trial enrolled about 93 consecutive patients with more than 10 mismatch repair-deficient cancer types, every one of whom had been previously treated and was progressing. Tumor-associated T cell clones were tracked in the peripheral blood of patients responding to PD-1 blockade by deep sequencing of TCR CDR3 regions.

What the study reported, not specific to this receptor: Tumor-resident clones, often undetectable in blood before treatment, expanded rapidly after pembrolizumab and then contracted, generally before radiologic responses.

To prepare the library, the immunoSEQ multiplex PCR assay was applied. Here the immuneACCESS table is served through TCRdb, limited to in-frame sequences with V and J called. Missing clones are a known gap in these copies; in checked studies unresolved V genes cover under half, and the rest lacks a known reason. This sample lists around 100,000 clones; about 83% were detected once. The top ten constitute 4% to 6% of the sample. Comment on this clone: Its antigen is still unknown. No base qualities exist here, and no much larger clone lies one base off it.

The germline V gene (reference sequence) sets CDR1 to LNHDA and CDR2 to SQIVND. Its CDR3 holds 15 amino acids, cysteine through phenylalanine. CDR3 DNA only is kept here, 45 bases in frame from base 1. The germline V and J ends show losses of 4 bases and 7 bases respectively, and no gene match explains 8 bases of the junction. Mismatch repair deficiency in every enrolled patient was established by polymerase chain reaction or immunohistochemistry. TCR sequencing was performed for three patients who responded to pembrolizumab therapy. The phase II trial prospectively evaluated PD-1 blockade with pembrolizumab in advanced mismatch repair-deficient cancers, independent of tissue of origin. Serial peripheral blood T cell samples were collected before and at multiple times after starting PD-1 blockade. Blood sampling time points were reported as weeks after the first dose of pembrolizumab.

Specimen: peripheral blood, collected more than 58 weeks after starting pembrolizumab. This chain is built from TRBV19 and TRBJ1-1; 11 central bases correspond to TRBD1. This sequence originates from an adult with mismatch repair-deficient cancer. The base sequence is TGTGCCAGTAGTAGACCGGACAGGGGGCGAAATGAAGCTTTCTTT. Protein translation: CASSRPDRGRNEAFF.